Reported below is one T cell receptor beta chain. Its antigen remains unknown. During the collection period, no donor immune events like infections were recorded. Using immunoSEQ multiplex PCR, the repertoire was profiled, and TCRdb retains in-frame clones only, with some absent. The sample has about 100,000 clones; approximately 90% are singletons. The data were taken from a study of identifying expanded T cells in peripheral blood. Study-wide points: Variance in clone template counts between two-week samples significantly increased with total template count across all healthy donors. Approximately 1.1 clones differed between technical replicates, versus about 17 and 20 over time.

The ends lost 5 bases at V and 9 bases at J; junction bases unmatched: 4. The germline gives CDR1 DFQATT, CDR2 SNEGSKA (reference sequence). The CDR3 is made up of 11 amino acids. The sample consisted of blood. This chain joins TRBV20-1 and TRBJ2-1, with TRBD1 matching over 7 bases. The receptor was derived from a person aged 18 to 75 in good health. The CDR3 DNA reads TGCAGTGCTTTGACAGGGCCTGAGCAGTTCTTC. Residues: CSALTGPEQFF.